The text below deals with one T cell receptor (beta chain). Antigen: not known. This specimen belongs to a study of CXCR3-negative and CXCR3-positive naive CD8 T cells. The study made its TRB cDNA libraries by 5' RACE, adding UMI labels. TCRdb reanalyzed the 5' RACE reads, giving one entry per CDR3 protein sequence and no DNA. The sample holds more than 80,000 distinct CDR3 sequences. General observations from the study: TRB CDR3 hydrophobicity was greater in CXCR3-positive naive cells than in CXCR3-negative naive cells.

Material for sequencing was naive CXCR3+ CD8+ T cells from blood. Subset meaning: CD45RO-CCR7+CD27+CD95- naive CD8+ T cells expressing CXCR3 (TNR3+). The source is a human donor in good health. Some clones in this sample may be carry-over from other donors' samples.

This CDR3 reads CASSIAGGLADTQYF. V gene TRBV6-2 or TRBV6-3 combines with J gene TRBJ2-3; there is no DNA to check the TCRdb D call of TRBD2. The germline CDR1 and CDR2 sequences are MNHEY and SVGEGT. This CDR3 has 15 amino acids.